This TCR beta chain is drawn from a study of cytomegalovirus exposure and HLA in healthy donors. Findings and limits, study-wide: The likely origin of a cluster of highly shared sequence variants was a sequencing artifact. Rare TCR sequences dominated, though some public TCRs recurred in many donors.

At sampling all donors were nominally healthy, likely with unrecorded immune exposures. Germline CDR1 is LNHDA and CDR2 is SQIVND (reference sequence). Trimming took 3 bases from V and 10 from J, leaving 7 bases between them. This CDR3 has 11 residues. PCR involved 60 Vbeta and 13 Jbeta primers. Assay: immunoSEQ multiplex PCR; the TCRdb copy retains only in-frame clones and omits some. The sample includes over 100,000 clones. Points on this clone: Its antigen remains unknown.

The sample consisted of PBMCs. This receptor was taken from a woman aged 40-49 years in good health and CMV-seropositive. The rearrangement links TRBV19 to TRBJ2-1, with D unresolved. The CDR3 DNA follows: TGTGCCAGTAGTATGAGGTACGAGCAGTTCTTC. Its protein product is CASSMRYEQFF.